Given below is one TCR beta chain in context. The antigen is undetermined. The germline gives CDR1 SGHRS, CDR2 YFSETQ. V was shortened by 0 bases and J by 5 bases, with 9 bases between the two germline ends. The CDR3 sequence is 13 residues long. These data are taken from a study of T cell repertoires in cytomegalovirus infection. General study findings and limits: Summed public TCR beta family frequency identified CMV carriers bearing the relevant HLA.

MiXCR was run by TCRdb on the reads, yielding one entry per CDR3 protein. This sample has about a million distinct CDR3 sequences, with around 32% found just once. This clonotype was sampled from a human donor in good health (CMV status not recorded). Some clones in this sample may be carry-over from other donors' samples. The J gene is TRBJ2-7, the V gene TRBV5-1; D may match TRBD1 or TRBD2 (5 bases each). The sequencing here drew on cultured CD8+ T cells from PBMCs, taken from culture after CMV antigen stimulation. The chain's CDR3 is CASSLVGTHEQYF. The CDR3 nucleotides read TGCGCCAGCAGCTTGGTAGGGACCCACGAGCAGTACTTC.